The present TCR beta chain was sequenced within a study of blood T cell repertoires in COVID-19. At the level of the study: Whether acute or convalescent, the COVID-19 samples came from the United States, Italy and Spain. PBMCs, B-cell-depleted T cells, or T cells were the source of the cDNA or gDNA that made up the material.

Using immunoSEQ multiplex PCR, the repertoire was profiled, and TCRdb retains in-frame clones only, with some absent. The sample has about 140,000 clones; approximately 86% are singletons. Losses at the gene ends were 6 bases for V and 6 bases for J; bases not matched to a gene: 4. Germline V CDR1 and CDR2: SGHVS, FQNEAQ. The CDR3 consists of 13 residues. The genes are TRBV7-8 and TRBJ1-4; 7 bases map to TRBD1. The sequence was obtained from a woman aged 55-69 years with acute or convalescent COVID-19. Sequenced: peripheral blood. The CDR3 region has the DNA TGTGCCAGCAGAACCCAGGGGGATGAAAAACTGTTTTTT. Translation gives CASRTQGDEKLFF.